Here is one T cell receptor (beta chain) with its context. Its antigen specificity is not known. Nothing much larger sits one base from this clone, and base qualities are not available. Samples from volunteer blood donors who had recovered from COVID-19 were contributed by a second Seattle source. The collaborating institutions used their own protocols to collect whole blood in K2EDTA tubes. For TCRbeta analysis, collaborators shipped samples in one of three forms: frozen whole blood, isolated PBMCs, or DNA extracted from either of those sample types. These data originate in a study of blood T cell repertoires in COVID-19 (dated by TCRdb to 2018 to 2021). About the full investigation: Samples from collaborators originated in the United States, Italy and Spain and spanned both the acute and convalescent phases of COVID-19. Subjects who had been exposed to COVID-19, were actively infected with it, or had recovered from it provided the deeply sampled blood TCRbeta repertoires that made up the dataset. The repertoires were released in a freely available public database meant as a resource for research on the immune response to SARS-CoV-2. The sample metadata nearly always contained a de-identified subject ID, COVID-19 status, age in years and sex. Samples were obtained from the ongoing ImmuneRACE study (first 160 participants) and from about 1,300 subjects provided by 6 global collaborators. The prospective study material was composed of cDNA or gDNA derived from T cells, B-cell-depleted T cells, or PBMCs. Where available, HLA class I and class II types were obtained from metadata supplied by the sample provider rather than from assay-based typing. The research as a whole found: The amount of clinical and demographic metadata varied by source and participant and was provided uncurated.

TCRbeta CDR3 regions were amplified from genomic DNA by means of the immunoSEQ Assay, a bias-controlled multiplex PCR. Per the source publication's procedure: Within the assay, amplification of reference gene primers was used to estimate how many nucleated cells each sample contained. Sequence reads were collapsed and filtered to measure the absolute abundance of every unique TCRbeta CDR3 rearrangement. For each sample, productive Simpson clonality was calculated as the square root of Simpson's diversity index across productive rearrangements. In TCRdb, the immuneACCESS table is reduced to in-frame sequences with V and J assigned. These tables do not hold every clone; where another copy was compared, an unresolved V gene accounts for under half, and the others remain unexplained. That table is the source of V, J and clone size, and D and trimming were worked out from the DNA. For this sample the table gives 250,000 to 300,000 clones, of which more than 75% were detected only once. The ten largest clones represent 0.95% to 1% of the sample.

CDR3 length: 16 amino acids, cysteine to phenylalanine. Of the read, only the CDR3 DNA is kept; its 48 bases are in frame from base 1. Cut back by 4 bases and 8 bases, the V and J ends lie 19 bases apart. CDR1 and CDR2 are drawn from the germline V gene: KGHDR, SFDVKD. The chain links TRBV24-1 with TRBJ2-2; the best D guess is TRBD1, with 6 bases matching. Sequencing was done on a sample of peripheral blood. The TCR sequence derives from a woman between 40 and 50 years old who had recovered from COVID-19. The nucleotide sequence is given as TGTGCCACCAGTGACCACAGGGACGCCCTTCATGGGGAGCTGTTTTTT. This is translated as CATSDHRDALHGELFF.